The rows below give T cell receptor beta chains drawn from one sample of a study of memory B cells and T cells in multiple sclerosis. Measured with immunoSEQ multiplex PCR; TCRdb has only the in-frame clones, and not every one. The sample holds approximately 32,000 clones, around 86% seen once. No cognate antigen is known for these TCRs. Input material: PBMCs from blood kept in culture. These receptors were taken from a human donor with multiple sclerosis. Each CDR3 is given with its conserved first and last residue. The D gene is left open where the match is weak. The size of a clone is reported for some rows only, either as once, few or many, or as a class for expanded clones.

d_call: TRBD2; v_call: TRBV10-3; j_call: TRBJ2-1; clone_size: -; cdr3_aa: CAISDGRLAGGVDEQFF; cdr3_nt: TGTGCCATCAGCGATGGGCGACTAGCGGGAGGCGTCGATGAGCAGTTCTTC
d_call: -; v_call: TRBV4-2; j_call: TRBJ1-1; clone_size: -; cdr3_aa: CASSPITGNTEAFF; cdr3_nt: TGTGCCAGCAGCCCAATTACAGGGAACACTGAAGCTTTCTTT
d_call: -; v_call: TRBV2; j_call: TRBJ1-5; clone_size: -; cdr3_aa: CASSDESISNQPQHF; cdr3_nt: TGTGCCAGCAGTGATGAGTCGATTAGCAATCAGCCCCAGCATTTT
d_call: -; v_call: TRBV4-1; j_call: TRBJ1-1; clone_size: -; cdr3_aa: CASSQDRGGMNTEAFF; cdr3_nt: TGCGCCAGCAGCCAAGACAGGGGTGGGATGAACACTGAAGCTTTCTTT
d_call: TRBD2; v_call: TRBV10-3; j_call: TRBJ2-7; clone_size: -; cdr3_aa: CAIRGTSGRAYEQYF; cdr3_nt: TGTGCCATCAGGGGGACTAGCGGGAGAGCCTACGAGCAGTACTTC
d_call: -; v_call: TRBV9; j_call: TRBJ1-2; clone_size: -; cdr3_aa: CASSVGQMNYGYTF; cdr3_nt: TGTGCCAGCAGCGTCGGACAGATGAACTATGGCTACACCTTC
d_call: -; v_call: TRBV27; j_call: TRBJ1-6; clone_size: -; cdr3_aa: CASSSRNNSPLHF; cdr3_nt: TGTGCCAGCTCGAGTAGAAACAATTCACCCCTCCACTTT
d_call: -; v_call: TRBV28; j_call: TRBJ1-2; clone_size: -; cdr3_aa: CASSFLQDTNYGYTF; cdr3_nt: TGTGCCAGCAGTTTTTTACAGGACACTAACTATGGCTACACCTTC
d_call: -; v_call: TRBV12-5; j_call: TRBJ1-5; clone_size: -; cdr3_aa: CASGFGGGPQPQHF; cdr3_nt: TGTGCTAGTGGTTTCGGGGGGGGTCCTCAGCCCCAGCATTTT
d_call: -; v_call: TRBV29-1; j_call: TRBJ1-2; clone_size: -; cdr3_aa: CSVLPGGSPTYGYTF; cdr3_nt: TGCAGCGTCCTACCCGGCGGGAGTCCCACATATGGCTACACCTTC
d_call: -; v_call: TRBV2; j_call: TRBJ2-3; clone_size: -; cdr3_aa: CASSDRLLRDTQYF; cdr3_nt: TGTGCCAGCAGTGATAGACTACTAAGGGATACGCAGTATTTT
d_call: -; v_call: TRBV27; j_call: TRBJ2-3; clone_size: once; cdr3_aa: CASSFGGRDTQYF; cdr3_nt: TGTGCCAGCAGTTTCGGGGGAAGAGATACGCAGTATTTT
d_call: -; v_call: TRBV30; j_call: TRBJ2-3; clone_size: -; cdr3_aa: CAWSVLHTTDTQYF; cdr3_nt: TGTGCCTGGAGTGTATTGCACACCACAGATACGCAGTATTTT
d_call: -; v_call: TRBV21-1; j_call: TRBJ1-1; clone_size: -; cdr3_aa: CASSRTGKNTEAFF; cdr3_nt: TGTGCCAGCAGCCGTACAGGGAAAAACACTGAAGCTTTCTTT
d_call: -; v_call: TRBV27; j_call: TRBJ1-5; clone_size: few; cdr3_aa: CASQAGARSNQPQHF; cdr3_nt: TGTGCCAGCCAAGCCGGGGCCCGGAGCAATCAGCCCCAGCATTTT
d_call: TRBD2; v_call: TRBV4-1; j_call: TRBJ2-7; clone_size: -; cdr3_aa: CASSQDWVAGIYEQYF; cdr3_nt: TGCGCCAGCAGCCAAGATTGGGTAGCGGGAATCTACGAGCAGTACTTC
d_call: -; v_call: TRBV18; j_call: TRBJ2-1; clone_size: -; cdr3_aa: CASSPDPGQYNEQFF; cdr3_nt: TGTGCCAGCTCACCGGATCCGGGCCAGTACAATGAGCAGTTCTTC
d_call: -; v_call: TRBV6-1; j_call: TRBJ2-7; clone_size: -; cdr3_aa: CASRIGDGSYEQYF; cdr3_nt: TGTGCCAGCAGGATCGGGGATGGCTCCTACGAGCAGTACTTC
d_call: TRBD1; v_call: TRBV28; j_call: TRBJ1-2; clone_size: -; cdr3_aa: CASSLRRGGYYGYTF; cdr3_nt: TGTGCCAGCAGTTTGAGGAGAGGGGGCTACTATGGCTACACCTTC
d_call: -; v_call: TRBV7-2; j_call: TRBJ2-7; clone_size: few; cdr3_aa: CASSPTRGYEQYF; cdr3_nt: TGTGCCAGCAGCCCCACTAGAGGGTACGAGCAGTACTTC
d_call: -; v_call: TRBV5-4; j_call: TRBJ1-1; clone_size: -; cdr3_aa: CASSLDPTREAFF; cdr3_nt: TGTGCCAGCAGCTTGGACCCTACTAGAGAAGCTTTCTTT
d_call: -; v_call: TRBV27; j_call: TRBJ1-1; clone_size: -; cdr3_aa: CASSLNPPGNTEAFF; cdr3_nt: TGTGCCAGCAGTTTAAATCCTCCGGGGAACACTGAAGCTTTCTTT
d_call: -; v_call: TRBV20-1; j_call: TRBJ1-3; clone_size: -; cdr3_aa: CSARAGNTIYF; cdr3_nt: TGCAGTGCTAGAGCAGGAAACACCATATATTTT
d_call: -; v_call: TRBV5-6; j_call: TRBJ1-2; clone_size: -; cdr3_aa: CASSFLSNYGYTF; cdr3_nt: TGTGCCAGCAGCTTTCTCTCTAACTATGGCTACACCTTC
d_call: -; v_call: TRBV20-1; j_call: TRBJ2-7; clone_size: -; cdr3_aa: CSASVPYEQYF; cdr3_nt: TGCAGTGCTTCGGTTCCCTACGAGCAGTACTTC
d_call: -; v_call: TRBV4-1; j_call: TRBJ1-3; clone_size: -; cdr3_aa: CASSQGIITRQGPGNTIYF; cdr3_nt: TGCGCCAGCAGCCAAGGAATCATAACTCGGCAGGGCCCTGGAAACACCATATATTTT
d_call: -; v_call: TRBV19; j_call: TRBJ2-3; clone_size: -; cdr3_aa: CASSIKSMGDTQYF; cdr3_nt: TGTGCCAGTAGTATTAAGTCAATGGGAGATACGCAGTATTTT
d_call: -; v_call: TRBV19; j_call: TRBJ2-6; clone_size: -; cdr3_aa: CASSMGNSGANVLTF; cdr3_nt: TGTGCCAGTAGTATGGGTAACTCTGGGGCCAACGTCCTGACTTTC
d_call: TRBD1; v_call: TRBV15; j_call: TRBJ1-3; clone_size: few; cdr3_aa: CATSRSTGFGNTIYF; cdr3_nt: TGTGCCACCAGCAGATCGACAGGGTTTGGAAACACCATATATTTT
d_call: TRBD1; v_call: TRBV6-5; j_call: TRBJ1-5; clone_size: -; cdr3_aa: CASSEQTGYQPQHF; cdr3_nt: TGTGCCAGCAGCGAGCAGACAGGGTATCAGCCCCAGCATTTT
d_call: TRBD2; v_call: TRBV6-6; j_call: TRBJ2-7; clone_size: -; cdr3_aa: CASSYPLAGGPYEQYF; cdr3_nt: TGTGCCAGCAGTTACCCCCTAGCGGGGGGACCCTACGAGCAGTACTTC
d_call: TRBD1; v_call: TRBV18; j_call: TRBJ1-1; clone_size: -; cdr3_aa: CASSPSQSQGAAEAFF; cdr3_nt: TGTGCCAGCTCACCGTCCCAATCACAGGGGGCAGCTGAAGCTTTCTTT
d_call: -; v_call: TRBV7-9; j_call: TRBJ1-1; clone_size: -; cdr3_aa: CASSLSGGTEAFF; cdr3_nt: TGTGCCAGCAGCTTATCGGGCGGCACTGAAGCTTTCTTT
d_call: TRBD1; v_call: TRBV6-5; j_call: TRBJ2-7; clone_size: -; cdr3_aa: CASSYSGQSYEQYF; cdr3_nt: TGTGCCAGCAGTTACTCGGGACAGTCCTACGAGCAGTACTTC
d_call: -; v_call: TRBV29-1; j_call: TRBJ1-1; clone_size: -; cdr3_aa: CSVGDPGAFF; cdr3_nt: TGCAGCGTTGGGGATCCGGGAGCTTTCTTT
d_call: TRBD1; v_call: TRBV7-9; j_call: TRBJ1-1; clone_size: -; cdr3_aa: CASSRTGSTEAFF; cdr3_nt: TGTGCCAGCAGCCGGACAGGTAGCACTGAAGCTTTCTTT
d_call: -; v_call: TRBV6-8; j_call: TRBJ2-7; clone_size: -; cdr3_aa: CASRVSYEQYF; cdr3_nt: TGTGCCAGCAGGGTATCCTACGAGCAGTACTTC
d_call: -; v_call: TRBV6-1; j_call: TRBJ1-2; clone_size: -; cdr3_aa: CASSALIAAAYGYTF; cdr3_nt: TGTGCCAGCAGTGCATTGATTGCAGCTGCCTATGGCTACACCTTC
d_call: TRBD1; v_call: TRBV5-6; j_call: TRBJ1-5; clone_size: -; cdr3_aa: CASSLKQGTGASNQPQHF; cdr3_nt: TGTGCCAGCAGCTTGAAACAGGGAACAGGGGCGAGCAATCAGCCCCAGCATTTT
d_call: -; v_call: TRBV27; j_call: TRBJ2-3; clone_size: -; cdr3_aa: CASSFAGSTDTQYF; cdr3_nt: TGTGCCAGCAGTTTTGCAGGGAGCACAGATACGCAGTATTTT
d_call: TRBD1; v_call: TRBV9; j_call: TRBJ1-1; clone_size: -; cdr3_aa: CASSVGQGRNTEAFF; cdr3_nt: TGTGCCAGCAGCGTAGGACAGGGACGAAACACTGAAGCTTTCTTT
d_call: -; v_call: TRBV5-6; j_call: TRBJ2-7; clone_size: -; cdr3_aa: CASFFSVSYEQYF; cdr3_nt: TGTGCCAGCTTTTTCTCGGTATCCTACGAGCAGTACTTC
d_call: -; v_call: TRBV19; j_call: TRBJ2-2; clone_size: -; cdr3_aa: CASRDKPTGELFF; cdr3_nt: TGTGCCAGCCGGGACAAACCCACCGGGGAGCTGTTTTTT
d_call: -; v_call: TRBV9; j_call: TRBJ2-3; clone_size: -; cdr3_aa: CASSPRTASTDTQYF; cdr3_nt: TGTGCCAGCAGCCCCCGGACAGCTAGCACAGATACGCAGTATTTT
d_call: -; v_call: TRBV19; j_call: TRBJ2-7; clone_size: -; cdr3_aa: CASSISRVGSYEQYF; cdr3_nt: TGTGCCAGTAGTATTTCCAGGGTGGGATCCTACGAGCAGTACTTC
d_call: TRBD2; v_call: TRBV9; j_call: TRBJ2-2; clone_size: -; cdr3_aa: CASSGPPGLAGGSTGELFF; cdr3_nt: TGTGCCAGCAGCGGACCTCCGGGACTAGCGGGAGGGAGCACCGGGGAGCTGTTTTTT
d_call: -; v_call: TRBV7-9; j_call: TRBJ1-3; clone_size: -; cdr3_aa: CASSLGAAPSGNTIYF; cdr3_nt: TGTGCCAGCAGCTTAGGGGCAGCGCCCTCTGGAAACACCATATATTTT
d_call: TRBD1; v_call: TRBV9; j_call: TRBJ1-1; clone_size: -; cdr3_aa: CASSPPGQGMNTEAFF; cdr3_nt: TGTGCCAGCAGCCCGCCGGGACAGGGGATGAACACTGAAGCTTTCTTT
d_call: TRBD1; v_call: TRBV6-5; j_call: TRBJ2-3; clone_size: -; cdr3_aa: CASSLRQGPDTQYF; cdr3_nt: TGTGCCAGCAGTTTAAGACAGGGGCCAGATACGCAGTATTTT
d_call: -; v_call: TRBV6-1; j_call: TRBJ2-3; clone_size: -; cdr3_aa: CASSERSAYSTDTQYF; cdr3_nt: TGTGCCAGCAGTGAAAGGTCGGCTTATAGCACAGATACGCAGTATTTT
d_call: -; v_call: TRBV27; j_call: TRBJ2-1; clone_size: -; cdr3_aa: CASSSPAGSSYNEQFF; cdr3_nt: TGTGCCAGCAGTTCCCCAGCGGGCAGCTCCTACAATGAGCAGTTCTTC
d_call: -; v_call: TRBV10-2; j_call: TRBJ2-1; clone_size: -; cdr3_aa: CASSGANRLGEQFF; cdr3_nt: TGCGCCAGCAGTGGAGCCAACCGTCTAGGTGAGCAGTTCTTC
d_call: -; v_call: TRBV15; j_call: TRBJ1-2; clone_size: few; cdr3_aa: CATSRAKANYGYTF; cdr3_nt: TGTGCCACCAGCAGAGCCAAAGCTAACTATGGCTACACCTTC
d_call: TRBD1; v_call: TRBV5-1; j_call: TRBJ2-1; clone_size: -; cdr3_aa: CASRLAQGAVNEQFF; cdr3_nt: TGCGCCAGCAGACTGGCCCAGGGGGCGGTGAATGAGCAGTTCTTC
d_call: TRBD2; v_call: TRBV5-1; j_call: TRBJ2-5; clone_size: once; cdr3_aa: CASSFGLAEETQYF; cdr3_nt: TGCGCCAGCAGCTTTGGACTAGCGGAAGAGACCCAGTACTTC